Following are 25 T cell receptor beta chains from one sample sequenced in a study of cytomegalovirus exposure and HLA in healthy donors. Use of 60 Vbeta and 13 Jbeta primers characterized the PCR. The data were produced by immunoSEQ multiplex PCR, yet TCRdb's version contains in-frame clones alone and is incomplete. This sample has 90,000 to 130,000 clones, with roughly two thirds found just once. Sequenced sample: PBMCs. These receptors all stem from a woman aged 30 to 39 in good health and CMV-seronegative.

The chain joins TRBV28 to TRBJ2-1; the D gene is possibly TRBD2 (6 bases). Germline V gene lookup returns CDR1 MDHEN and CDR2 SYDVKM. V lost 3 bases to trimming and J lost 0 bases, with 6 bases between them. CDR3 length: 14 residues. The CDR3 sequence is CASSFGSSYNEQFF. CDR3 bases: TGTGCCAGCAGTTTCGGGAGCTCCTACAATGAGCAGTTCTTC.

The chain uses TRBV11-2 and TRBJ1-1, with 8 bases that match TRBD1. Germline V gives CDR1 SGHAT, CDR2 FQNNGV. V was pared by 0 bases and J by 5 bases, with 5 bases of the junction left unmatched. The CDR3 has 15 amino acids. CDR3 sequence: CASSLDGQGWTEAFF. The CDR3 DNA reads TGTGCCAGCAGCTTAGACGGACAGGGCTGGACTGAAGCTTTCTTT.

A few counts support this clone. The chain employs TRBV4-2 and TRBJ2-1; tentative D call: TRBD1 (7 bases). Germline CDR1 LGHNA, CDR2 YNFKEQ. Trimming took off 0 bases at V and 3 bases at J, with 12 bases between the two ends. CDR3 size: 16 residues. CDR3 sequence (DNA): TGTGCCAGCAGCCAAGACCCGCGGGACAGCTACAATGAGCAGTTCTTC. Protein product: CASSQDPRDSYNEQFF.

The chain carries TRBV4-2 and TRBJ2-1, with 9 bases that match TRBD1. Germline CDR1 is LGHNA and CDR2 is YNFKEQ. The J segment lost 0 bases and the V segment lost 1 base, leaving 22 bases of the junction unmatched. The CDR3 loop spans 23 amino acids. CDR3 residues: CASSQVGTGRDWGTNFSYNEQFF. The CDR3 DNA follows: TGTGCCAGCAGCCAAGTCGGGACAGGGCGGGACTGGGGGACAAATTTCTCCTACAATGAGCAGTTCTTC.

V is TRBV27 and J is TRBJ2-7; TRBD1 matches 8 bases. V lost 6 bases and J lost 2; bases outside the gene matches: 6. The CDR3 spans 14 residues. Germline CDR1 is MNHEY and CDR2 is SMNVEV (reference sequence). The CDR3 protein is CASRAGGAPYEQYF. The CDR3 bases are TGTGCCAGCAGAGCAGGGGGCGCCCCCTACGAGCAGTACTTC.

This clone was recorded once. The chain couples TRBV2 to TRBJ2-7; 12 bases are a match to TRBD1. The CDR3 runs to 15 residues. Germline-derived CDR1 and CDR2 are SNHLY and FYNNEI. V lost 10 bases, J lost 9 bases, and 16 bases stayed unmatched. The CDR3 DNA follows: TGTGCCATGCAGGAAACCGGGACAGGGGGCGAGTGGCAGTACTTC. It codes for CAMQETGTGGEWQYF.

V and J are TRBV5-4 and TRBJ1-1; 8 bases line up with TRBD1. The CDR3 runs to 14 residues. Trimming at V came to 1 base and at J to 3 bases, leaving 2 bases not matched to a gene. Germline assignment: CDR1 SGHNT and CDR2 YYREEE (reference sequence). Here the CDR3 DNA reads TGTGCCAGCAGCTTGACAGGGGGAGACACTGAAGCTTTCTTT. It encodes CASSLTGGDTEAFF.

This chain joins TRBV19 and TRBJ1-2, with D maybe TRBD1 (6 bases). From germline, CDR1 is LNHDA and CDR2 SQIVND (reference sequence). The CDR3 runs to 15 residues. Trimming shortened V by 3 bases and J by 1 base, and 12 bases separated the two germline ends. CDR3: CASSIWDTINYGYTF. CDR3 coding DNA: TGTGCCAGTAGTATTTGGGACACTATTAACTATGGCTACACCTTC.

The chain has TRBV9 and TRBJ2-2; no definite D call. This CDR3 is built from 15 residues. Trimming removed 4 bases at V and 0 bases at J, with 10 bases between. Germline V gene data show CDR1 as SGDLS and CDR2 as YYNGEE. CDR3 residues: CASSPQSANTGELFF. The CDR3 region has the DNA TGTGCCAGCAGCCCCCAGAGCGCGAACACCGGGGAGCTGTTTTTT. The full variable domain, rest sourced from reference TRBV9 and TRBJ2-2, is DSGVTQTPKHLITATGQRVTLRCSPRSGDLSVYWYQQSLDQGLQFLIQYYNGEERAKGNILERFSAQQFPDLHSELNLSSLELGDSALYFCASSPQSANTGELFFGEGSRLTVL.

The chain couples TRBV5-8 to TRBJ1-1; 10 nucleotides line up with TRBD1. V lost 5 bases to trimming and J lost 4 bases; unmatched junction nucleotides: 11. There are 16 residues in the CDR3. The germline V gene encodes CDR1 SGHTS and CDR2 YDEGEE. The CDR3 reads CASRGPGTGVGTEAFF. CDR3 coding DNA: TGTGCCAGCAGGGGTCCCGGGACAGGGGTGGGCACTGAAGCTTTCTTT.

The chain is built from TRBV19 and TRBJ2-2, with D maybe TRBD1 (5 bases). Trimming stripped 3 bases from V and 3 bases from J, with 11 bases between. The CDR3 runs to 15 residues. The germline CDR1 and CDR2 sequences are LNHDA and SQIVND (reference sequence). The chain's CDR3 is CASSIDRAYTGELFF. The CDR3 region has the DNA TGTGCCAGTAGTATCGACAGAGCGTACACCGGGGAGCTGTTTTTT.

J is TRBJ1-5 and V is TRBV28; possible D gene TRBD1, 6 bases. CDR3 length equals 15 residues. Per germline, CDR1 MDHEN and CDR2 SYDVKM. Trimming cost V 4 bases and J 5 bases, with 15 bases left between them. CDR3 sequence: CASSSALGGHQPQHF. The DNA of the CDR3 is TGTGCCAGCAGTTCGGCCCTCGGGGGGCATCAGCCCCAGCATTTT.

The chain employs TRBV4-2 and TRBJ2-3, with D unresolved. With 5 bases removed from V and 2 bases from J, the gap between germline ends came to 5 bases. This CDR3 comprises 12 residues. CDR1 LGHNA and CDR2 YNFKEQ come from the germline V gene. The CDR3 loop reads CASSSLTDTQYF. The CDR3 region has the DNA TGTGCCAGCAGCTCCCTCACAGATACGCAGTATTTT.

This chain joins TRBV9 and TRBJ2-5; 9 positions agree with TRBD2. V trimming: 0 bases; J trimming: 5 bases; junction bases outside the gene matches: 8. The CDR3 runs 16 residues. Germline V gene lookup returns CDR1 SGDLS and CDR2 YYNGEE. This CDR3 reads CASSVGERGVRETQYF. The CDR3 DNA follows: TGTGCCAGCAGCGTAGGGGAGCGGGGGGTGAGGGAGACCCAGTACTTC. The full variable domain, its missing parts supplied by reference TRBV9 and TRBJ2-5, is DSGVTQTPKHLITATGQRVTLRCSPRSGDLSVYWYQQSLDQGLQFLIQYYNGEERAKGNILERFSAQQFPDLHSELNLSSLELGDSALYFCASSVGERGVRETQYFGPGTRLLVL.

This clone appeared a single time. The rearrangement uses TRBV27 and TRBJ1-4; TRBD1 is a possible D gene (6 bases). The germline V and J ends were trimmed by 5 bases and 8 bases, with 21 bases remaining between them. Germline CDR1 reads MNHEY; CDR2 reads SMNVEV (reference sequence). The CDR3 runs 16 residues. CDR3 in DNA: TGTGCCAGCAGTCTCGGGCCTCAACAGGGACCCGAAAAACTGTTTTTT. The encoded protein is CASSLGPQQGPEKLFF.

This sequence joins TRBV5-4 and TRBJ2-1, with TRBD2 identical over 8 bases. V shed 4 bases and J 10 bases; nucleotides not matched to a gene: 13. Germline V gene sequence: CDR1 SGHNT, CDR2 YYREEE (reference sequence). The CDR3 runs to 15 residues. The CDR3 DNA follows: TGTGCCAGCAGCCCATGGACTAGCCGGGTCGGCGAGCAGTTCTTC. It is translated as CASSPWTSRVGEQFF.

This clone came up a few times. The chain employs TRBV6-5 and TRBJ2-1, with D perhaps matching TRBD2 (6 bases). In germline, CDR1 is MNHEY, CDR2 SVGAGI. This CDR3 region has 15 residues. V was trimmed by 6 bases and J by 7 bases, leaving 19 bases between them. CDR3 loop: CASSRASSGGNEQFF. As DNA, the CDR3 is TGTGCCAGCAGCCGGGCTTCTTCCGGGGGAAATGAGCAGTTCTTC.

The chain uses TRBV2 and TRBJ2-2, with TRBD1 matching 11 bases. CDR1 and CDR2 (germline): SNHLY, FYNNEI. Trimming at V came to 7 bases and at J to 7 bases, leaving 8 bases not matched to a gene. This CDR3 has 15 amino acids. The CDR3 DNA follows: TGTGCCAGCACTATTAGGACAGGGGGCGGCGGGGAGCTGTTTTTT. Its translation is CASTIRTGGGGELFF.

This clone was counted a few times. This chain's CDR3 is CASSLAVGSPYEQYF. CDR3 bases: TGTGCCAGCAGCTTAGCTGTGGGCAGTCCCTACGAGCAGTACTTC. V usage is TRBV7-4 and J usage is TRBJ2-7; unclear D gene. Per the germline V gene, CDR1 is SGHVT and CDR2 is SQSDAQ. V lost 0 bases and J 2 bases, leaving 11 bases between the germline ends. This CDR3 is 15 amino acids long.

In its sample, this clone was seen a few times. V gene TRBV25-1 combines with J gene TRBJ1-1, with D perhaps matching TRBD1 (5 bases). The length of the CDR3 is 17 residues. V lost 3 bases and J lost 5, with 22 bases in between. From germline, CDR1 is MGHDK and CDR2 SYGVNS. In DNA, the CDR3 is TGTGCCAGCAGTGAGGGTGGACACTCTCCCATTGGGACTGAAGCTTTCTTT. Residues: CASSEGGHSPIGTEAFF.

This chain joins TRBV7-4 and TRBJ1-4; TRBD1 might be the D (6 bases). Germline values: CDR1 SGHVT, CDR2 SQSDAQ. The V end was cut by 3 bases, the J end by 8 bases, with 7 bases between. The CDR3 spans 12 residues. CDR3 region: CASSFGGEKLFF. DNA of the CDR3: TGTGCCAGCAGCTTTGGGGGCGAAAAACTGTTTTTT.

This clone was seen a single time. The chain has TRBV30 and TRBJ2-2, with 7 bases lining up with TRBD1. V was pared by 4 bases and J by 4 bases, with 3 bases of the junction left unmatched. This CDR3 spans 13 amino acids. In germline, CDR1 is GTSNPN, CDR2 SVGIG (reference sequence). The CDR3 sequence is CAWTTGVTGELFF. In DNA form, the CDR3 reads TGTGCCTGGACCACAGGGGTCACCGGGGAGCTGTTTTTT.

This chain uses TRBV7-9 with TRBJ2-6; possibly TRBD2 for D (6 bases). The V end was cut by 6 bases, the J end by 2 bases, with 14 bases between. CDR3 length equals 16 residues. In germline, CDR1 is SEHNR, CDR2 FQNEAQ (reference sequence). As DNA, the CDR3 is TGTGCCAGCAGGATTCCTTCGGGGGCTGGGGCCAACGTCCTGACTTTC. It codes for CASRIPSGAGANVLTF.

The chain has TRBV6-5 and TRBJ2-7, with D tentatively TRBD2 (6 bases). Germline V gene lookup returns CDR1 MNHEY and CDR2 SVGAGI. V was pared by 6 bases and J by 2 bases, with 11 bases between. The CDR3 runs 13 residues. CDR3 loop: CASRTGEAYEQYF. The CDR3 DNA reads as TGTGCCAGCAGGACGGGGGAAGCCTACGAGCAGTACTTC.

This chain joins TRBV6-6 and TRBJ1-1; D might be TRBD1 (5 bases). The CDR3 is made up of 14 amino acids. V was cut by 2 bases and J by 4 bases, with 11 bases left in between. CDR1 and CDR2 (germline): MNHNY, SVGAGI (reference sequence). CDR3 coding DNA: TGTGCCAGCAGTTACCCCACGGGGGTCACTGAAGCTTTCTTT. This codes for CASSYPTGVTEAFF.